Below are 17 T cell receptor beta chains sequenced from a single sample in a study of regulatory T cells in long-lasting Graves disease. Libraries of TCR beta came from iRepertoire HTBI primers plus Arm-PCR of CDR3 regions. MiXCR, applied by TCRdb to the multiplex PCR reads, yields one record per CDR3 protein. The sample lists about 560,000 distinct CDR3 sequences, about 16% seen once, with more than 10% in the top ten. Time point indicated: newly diagnosed GD, antithyroid drugs for less than 3 months. The TCR library used RNA extracted from PBMCs. These data were also reused for a study on T cells in Graves' hyperthyroidism and ophthalmopathy.

Specimen: peripheral blood mononuclear cells (PBMCs), collected at new diagnosis, from a patient treated with antithyroid drugs. The origin of the receptors is a man aged 18-30 years with Graves disease.

Concerning this clonotype itself: The junction departs from germline at one end; a sequencing error may be responsible. The rearrangement uses TRBV30 and TRBJ2-1, with 8 bases fitting TRBD2. In germline, CDR1 is GTSNPN, CDR2 SVGIG (reference sequence). The CDR3 spans 16 residues. The CDR3 nucleotides are TGTGCCTGGAACTTCCTTACTAGCGGCTCCTACAATGAGCAGCTCTTC. This codes for CAWNFLTSGSYNEQLF.

The chain links TRBV29-1 to TRBJ2-7; either TRBD1 or TRBD2 may supply D (5 bases each). The CDR3 consists of 12 residues. Germline V gene sequence: CDR1 SQVTM, CDR2 ANQGSEA. Between the trimmed V and J ends, which lost 8 bases and 2 bases, there was a span of 13 bases. CDR3 loop: CSPLRGPYEQYF. Written as DNA, the CDR3 is TGCAGCCCTCTACGGGGCCCCTACGAGCAGTACTTC.

This clonotype appeared a few times. The chain employs TRBV5-1 and TRBJ2-7; D possibly corresponds to TRBD1 (6 bases). The V and J ends lost 6 bases and 3 bases respectively, with 22 bases between them. The CDR3 extends over 16 amino acids. CDR1 and CDR2 from the germline V gene are SGHRS and YFSETQ. This CDR3 reads CASNKGVGAMIYEQYF. As DNA, the CDR3 is TGCGCCAGCAACAAGGGGGTGGGAGCAATGATCTACGAGCAGTACTTC.

There are a few counts of this clonotype. V is TRBV3-1 and J is TRBJ2-5; the D gene is possibly TRBD1 (5 bases). Germline-derived CDR1 and CDR2 are LGHDT and YNNKEL (reference sequence). CDR3 length: 16 residues. The V end was cut by 6 bases, the J end by 7 bases, with 24 bases between. CDR3 residues: CASSKGTRTPPGTQYF. CDR3 in DNA: TGTGCCAGCAGTAAAGGTACTCGGACACCACCAGGGACCCAGTACTTC.

J is TRBJ2-3 and V is TRBV12-3 or TRBV12-4; the D call may be TRBD1 or TRBD2 (5 bases each). Trimming removed 6 bases from V and 2 bases from J, with 9 bases in between. The CDR3 runs 13 residues. The CDR3 nucleotides read TGTGCCAGCAGCGGGACGCTCACAGATACGCAGTATTTT. This gives the protein CASSGTLTDTQYF.

This clonotype was counted at least ten times. The chain recombines TRBV5-8 with TRBJ2-7; D not resolved. CDR3 size: 14 residues. Germline V lookup: CDR1 SGHTS, CDR2 YDEGEE. V shed 1 base and J shed 6 bases, with 14 bases lying between them. The DNA for the CDR3 is TGTGCCAGCAGCTTGATGCAGATTCCTACCGAGCAGTACTTC. Amino acids: CASSLMQIPTEQYF.

At least ten counts were recorded for this clonotype. This rearrangement joins TRBV20-1 to TRBJ2-5, with TRBD2 matching 14 bases. The germline gives CDR1 DFQATT, CDR2 SNEGSKA (reference sequence). CDR3 length: 15 residues. The ends lost 6 bases at V and 0 bases at J; junction bases unmatched: 3. The CDR3 here is CSAGTSGSYQETQYF. The CDR3 DNA sequence: TGCAGTGCCGGGACTAGCGGGAGTTACCAAGAGACCCAGTACTTC.

This clonotype has at least ten counts. The V gene is TRBV28, the J gene TRBJ2-1; 7 bases line up with TRBD2. The junction had 13 bases not matched to a gene; V was cut back by 4 bases and J by 10 bases. The CDR3 covers 15 residues. Germline loops: CDR1 MDHEN, CDR2 SYDVKM. The CDR3 DNA reads as TGTGCCAGCAGTTCGTCTTGGAGGGAGGGGTCCGAGCAGTTCTTC. It is translated as CASSSSWREGSEQFF.

This clonotype was counted at least ten times. The genes are TRBV2 and TRBJ2-1; D may be TRBD1 (5 bases). V was pared by 4 bases and J by 0 bases, with 10 bases between. CDR3 length: 15 residues. Germline assignment: CDR1 SNHLY and CDR2 FYNNEI. As DNA, the CDR3 is TGTGCCAGCAGTGGACAGCTTATCTCCTACAATGAGCAGTTCTTC. The encoded protein is CASSGQLISYNEQFF.

This clonotype came up once. The J gene is TRBJ1-1, the V gene TRBV27, with D possibly being TRBD1 (6 bases). Per the germline V gene, CDR1 is MNHEY and CDR2 is SMNVEV (reference sequence). CDR3 length: 16 residues. Trimming stripped 2 bases from V and 1 base from J, with 14 bases between. Here the CDR3 reads CASSLIPGASNTEAFF. The CDR3 bases are TGTGCCAGCAGTTTAATTCCAGGGGCCTCGAACACTGAAGCTTTCTTT.

This sequence joins TRBV28 and TRBJ1-5; perhaps TRBD1 as D (5 bases). This CDR3 spans 14 amino acids. The V gene lost 4 bases and the J gene lost 6 bases, with 13 bases spanning the gap. Germline loops: CDR1 MDHEN, CDR2 SYDVKM. DNA for the CDR3: TGTGCCAGCAGTTACCGGGGACCCGGTCAGCCCCAGCATTTT. This sequence encodes CASSYRGPGQPQHF. Based on the CDR3 plus reference TRBV28 and TRBJ1-5, the full variable domain is DVKVTQSSRYLVKRTGEKVFLECVQDMDHENMFWYRQDPGLGLRLIYFSYDVKMKEKGDIPEGYSVSREKKERFSLILESASTNQTSMYLCASSYRGPGQPQHFGDGTRLSIL.

The chain couples TRBV11-2 to TRBJ2-7, with D possibly being TRBD2 (5 bases). Germline V gene lookup returns CDR1 SGHAT and CDR2 FQNNGV. Trimming shortened V by 4 bases and J by 0 bases, and 16 bases separated the two germline ends. The CDR3 sequence is 16 residues long. The CDR3 spells CASSSQYSGSSYEQYF. The DNA for the CDR3 is TGTGCCAGCAGCTCCCAGTACAGCGGAAGCTCCTACGAGCAGTACTTC.

This chain connects TRBV10-2 to TRBJ2-7; D perhaps matches TRBD1 (7 bases). This CDR3 has 15 residues. Trimming removed 0 bases at V and 3 bases at J, with 12 bases between. Germline CDR1 is WSHSY and CDR2 is SAAADI. CDR3 DNA sequence: TGCGCCAGCAGTGAGTCGGCAGGGGGGTTCTACGAGCAGTACTTC. This gives the protein CASSESAGGFYEQYF.

This clonotype has a count of ten or more. The chain joins TRBV9 to TRBJ2-7; TRBD2 aligns across 11 bases. CDR3 size: 16 residues. Germline loops: CDR1 SGDLS, CDR2 YYNGEE. The ends lost 3 bases at V and 5 bases at J; junction bases unmatched: 10. The CDR3 coding sequence is TGTGCCAGCAGCGCGGGACTGACTAGCGGGGCCGACGAGCAGTACTTC. Protein: CASSAGLTSGADEQYF.

The sample holds a few counts of this clonotype. The rearrangement joins TRBV19 to TRBJ1-2, with D tentatively TRBD1 (6 bases). Germline assignment: CDR1 LNHDA and CDR2 SQIVND (reference sequence). The V and J ends lost 5 bases and 0 bases respectively, with 10 bases between them. This CDR3 contains 14 residues. CDR3 coding DNA: TGTGCCAGTAGTTTAAGGACAGCTAACTATGGCTACACCTTC. Its protein is CASSLRTANYGYTF.

This clonotype was detected a few times. V is TRBV27 and J is TRBJ2-7, with a weak D call TRBD2 (5 bases). The length of the CDR3 is 13 residues. The V gene's germline CDR1 is MNHEY and CDR2 SMNVEV (reference sequence). V was cut by 3 bases and J by 3 bases, with 9 bases left in between. As DNA, the CDR3 is TGTGCCAGCAGTTTCACTAGTGACTACGAGCAGTACTTC. This sequence encodes CASSFTSDYEQYF.

Ten or more counts support this clonotype. The chain combines TRBV3-1 with TRBJ1-5, with D hard to call. Germline values: CDR1 LGHDT, CDR2 YNNKEL (reference sequence). The CDR3 spans 16 residues. Trimming removed 1 base at V and 6 bases at J, with 16 bases between. CDR3 coding DNA: TGTGCCAGCAGCCAAGGACGAGGGCTTGGGATTCAGCCCCAGCATTTT. Residues: CASSQGRGLGIQPQHF.